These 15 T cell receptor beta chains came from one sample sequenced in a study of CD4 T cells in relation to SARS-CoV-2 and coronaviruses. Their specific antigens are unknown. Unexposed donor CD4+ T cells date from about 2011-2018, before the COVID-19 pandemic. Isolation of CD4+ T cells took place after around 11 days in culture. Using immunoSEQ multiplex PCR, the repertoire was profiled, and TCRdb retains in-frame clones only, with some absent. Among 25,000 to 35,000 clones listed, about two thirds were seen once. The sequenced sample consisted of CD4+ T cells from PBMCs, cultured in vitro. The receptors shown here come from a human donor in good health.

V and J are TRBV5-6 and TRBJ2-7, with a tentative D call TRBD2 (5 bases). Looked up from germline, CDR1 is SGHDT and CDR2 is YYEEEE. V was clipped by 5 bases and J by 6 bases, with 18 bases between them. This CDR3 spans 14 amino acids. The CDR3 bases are TGTGCCAGCAGTCCGACGGGAAGACCCTCCGAGCAGTACTTC. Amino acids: CASSPTGRPSEQYF. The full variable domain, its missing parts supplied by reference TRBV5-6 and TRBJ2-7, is DAGVTQSPTHLIKTRGQQVTLRCSPKSGHDTVSWYQQALGQGPQFIFQYYEEEERQRGNFPDRFSGHQFPNYSSELNVNALLLGDSALYLCASSPTGRPSEQYFGPGTRLTVT.

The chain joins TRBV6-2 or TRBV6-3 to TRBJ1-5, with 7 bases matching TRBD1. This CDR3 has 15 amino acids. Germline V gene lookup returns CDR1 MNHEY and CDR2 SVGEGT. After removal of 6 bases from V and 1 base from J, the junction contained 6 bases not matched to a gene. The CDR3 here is CASSRQGLSNQPQHF. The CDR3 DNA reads TGTGCCAGCAGCCGACAGGGTTTAAGCAATCAGCCCCAGCATTTT.

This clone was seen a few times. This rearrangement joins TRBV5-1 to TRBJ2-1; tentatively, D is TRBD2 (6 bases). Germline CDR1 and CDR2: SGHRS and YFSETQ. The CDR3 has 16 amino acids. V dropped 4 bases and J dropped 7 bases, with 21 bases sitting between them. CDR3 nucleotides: TGCGCCAGCAGCGGCAGACTAGGCGTTGGTAGGAATGAGCAGTTCTTC. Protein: CASSGRLGVGRNEQFF.

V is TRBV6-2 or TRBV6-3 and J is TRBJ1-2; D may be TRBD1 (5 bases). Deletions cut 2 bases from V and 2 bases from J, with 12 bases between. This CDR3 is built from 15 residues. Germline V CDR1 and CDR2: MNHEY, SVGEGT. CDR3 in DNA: TGTGCCAGCAGTTACCCGGGACGTAACAACTATGGCTACACCTTC. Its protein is CASSYPGRNNYGYTF.

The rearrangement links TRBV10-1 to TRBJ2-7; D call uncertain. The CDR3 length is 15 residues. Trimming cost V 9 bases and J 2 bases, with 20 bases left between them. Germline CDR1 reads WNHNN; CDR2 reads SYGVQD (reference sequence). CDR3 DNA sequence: TGCGCCAGACCCTACTTAAGAGTGAATGCCTACGAGCAGTACTTC. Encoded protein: CARPYLRVNAYEQYF.

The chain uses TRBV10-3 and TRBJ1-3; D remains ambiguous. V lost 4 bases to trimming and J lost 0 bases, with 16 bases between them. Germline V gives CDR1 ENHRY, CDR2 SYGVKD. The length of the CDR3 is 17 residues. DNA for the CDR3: TGTGCCATCAGTGGTTCAAACCGGGCCTACTCTGGAAACACCATATATTTT. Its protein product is CAISGSNRAYSGNTIYF.

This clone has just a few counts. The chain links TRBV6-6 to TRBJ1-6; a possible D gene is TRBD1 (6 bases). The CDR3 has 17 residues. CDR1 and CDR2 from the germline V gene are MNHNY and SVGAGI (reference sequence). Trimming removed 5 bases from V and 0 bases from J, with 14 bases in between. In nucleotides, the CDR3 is TGTGCCAGCAGTCAGGAGACAGGTAGCTCCTATAATTCACCCCTCCACTTT. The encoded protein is CASSQETGSSYNSPLHF.

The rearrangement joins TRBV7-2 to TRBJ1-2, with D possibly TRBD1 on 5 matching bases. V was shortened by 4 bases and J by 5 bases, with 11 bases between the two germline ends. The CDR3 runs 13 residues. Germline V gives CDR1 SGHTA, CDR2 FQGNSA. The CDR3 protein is CASSSPGLYGYTF. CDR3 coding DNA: TGTGCCAGCAGCTCTCCGGGGCTTTATGGCTACACCTTC.

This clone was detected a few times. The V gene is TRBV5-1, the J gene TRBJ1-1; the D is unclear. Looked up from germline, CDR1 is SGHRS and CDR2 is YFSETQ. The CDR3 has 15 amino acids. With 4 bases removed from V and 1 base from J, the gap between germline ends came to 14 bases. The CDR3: CASSGKVGSNTEAFF. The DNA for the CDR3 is TGCGCCAGCAGCGGCAAGGTAGGGTCGAACACTGAAGCTTTCTTT.

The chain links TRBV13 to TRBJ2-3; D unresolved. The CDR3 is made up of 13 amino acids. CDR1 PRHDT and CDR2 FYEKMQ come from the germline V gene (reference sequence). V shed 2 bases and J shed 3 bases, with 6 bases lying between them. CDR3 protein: CASSLTGTDTQYF. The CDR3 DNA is TGTGCCAGCAGCTTAACGGGTACAGATACGCAGTATTTT.

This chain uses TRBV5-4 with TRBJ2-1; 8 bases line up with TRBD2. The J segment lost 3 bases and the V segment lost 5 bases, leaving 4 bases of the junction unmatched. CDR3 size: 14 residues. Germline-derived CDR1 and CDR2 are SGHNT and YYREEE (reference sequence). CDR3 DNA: TGTGCCAGCAGAAGCGGGGGAGGCTACAATGAGCAGTTCTTC. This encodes CASRSGGGYNEQFF.

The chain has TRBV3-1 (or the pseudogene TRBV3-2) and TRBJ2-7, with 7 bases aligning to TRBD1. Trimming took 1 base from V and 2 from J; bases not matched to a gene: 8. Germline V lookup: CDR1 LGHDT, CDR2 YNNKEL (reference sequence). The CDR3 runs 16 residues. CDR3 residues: CASSQVLGQGAYEQYF. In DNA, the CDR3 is TGTGCCAGCAGCCAAGTTCTAGGGCAGGGGGCCTACGAGCAGTACTTC.

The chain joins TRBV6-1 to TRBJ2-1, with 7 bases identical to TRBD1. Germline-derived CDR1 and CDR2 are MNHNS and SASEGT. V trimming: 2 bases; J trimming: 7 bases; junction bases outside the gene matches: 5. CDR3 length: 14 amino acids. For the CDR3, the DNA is TGTGCCAGCAGTGAAACAGGGGATAGAAATGAGCAGTTCTTC. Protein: CASSETGDRNEQFF.

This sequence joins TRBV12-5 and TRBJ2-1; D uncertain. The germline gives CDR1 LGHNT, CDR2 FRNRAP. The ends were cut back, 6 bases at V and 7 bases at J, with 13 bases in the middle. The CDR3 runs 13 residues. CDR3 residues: CASGRNPGNEQFF. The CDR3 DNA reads TGTGCTAGTGGCCGAAACCCCGGGAATGAGCAGTTCTTC.

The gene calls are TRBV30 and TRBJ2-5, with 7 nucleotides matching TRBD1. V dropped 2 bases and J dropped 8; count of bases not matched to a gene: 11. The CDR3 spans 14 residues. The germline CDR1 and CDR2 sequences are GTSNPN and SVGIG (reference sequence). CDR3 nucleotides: TGTGCCTGGAGTCCTTTAAGGGGGACAGTTACCCAGTACTTC. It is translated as CAWSPLRGTVTQYF.